This T cell receptor (beta chain) was obtained from a study of T cell responses to AZD1222 COVID-19 vaccine. Here immunoSEQ multiplex PCR was the method, and the copy in TCRdb shows in-frame clones only, minus some. Among approximately 60,000 clones listed, approximately 83% were seen once. The CDR3 has 13 amino acids. The germline gives CDR1 MNHEY, CDR2 SVGEGT. Trimming took 6 bases from V and 6 from J; bases not matched to a gene: 4. The sample in question was peripheral blood, obtained on day 0 of AZD1222 vaccination. This clonotype was obtained from an adult in good health. The rearrangement joins TRBV6-2 or TRBV6-3 to TRBJ1-5, with 8 nucleotides matching TRBD1. In DNA, the CDR3 is TGTGCCAGCAGCCTGACAGGGGCTCAGCCCCAGCATTTT. Its translation: CASSLTGAQPQHF.